This T cell receptor (beta chain) was obtained from a study of T cell changes during pregnancy in multiple sclerosis. Germline V lookup: CDR1 SGHTA, CDR2 FQGNSA. Trimming cost V 0 bases and J 14 bases, with 11 bases left between them. This CDR3 has 12 amino acids. Profiled with immunoSEQ multiplex PCR; TCRdb holds only in-frame clones, not every one. In the table there are about 98,000 clones, about 91% of which are singletons. The source material was peripheral blood, sampled after pregnancy. V and J are TRBV7-2 and TRBJ2-1, with D hard to call. This TCR was recovered from a female donor in good health, enrolled as a control in a pregnancy study. The CDR3 nucleotides read TGTGCCAGCAGCTTAGCTCTGTACACGAAGTTCTTC. It codes for CASSLALYTKFF. Looking up the rest from reference TRBV7-2 and TRBJ2-1 gives the full variable domain: GAGVSQSPSNKVTEKGKDVELRCDPISGHTALYWYRQSLGQGLEFLIYFQGNSAPDKSGLPSDRFSAERTGGSVSTLTIQRTQQEDSAVYLCASSLALYTKFFGPGTRLTVL.